The sequence of this T cell receptor beta chain was determined in a study of cytomegalovirus exposure and HLA in healthy donors. PCR was performed using 60 Vbeta and 13 Jbeta primers. Sequencing was performed with immunoSEQ multiplex PCR; in TCRdb, only in-frame clones are kept and a portion is missing. This table holds some 100,000 clones, under 90% found once. There are 17 residues in the CDR3. From germline, CDR1 is SEHNR and CDR2 FQNEAQ (reference sequence). Worth noting for this clone: Its antigen remains unknown. At one of its ends the junction is not consistent with the germline gene, which may arise from a read error.

Points from the study as a whole: Sequences of the TCR beta chain were said to predict the HLA-A and HLA-B alleles of most subjects accurately. Listed as cytomegalovirus-associated were over 150 TCR beta chains. Three CMV-associated chains proved CMV antigen-specific in vitro. Owing to their indistinguishability, certain V segments, notably TRBV6-2 and TRBV6-3, were excluded.

The specimen sequenced was PBMCs. The J gene is TRBJ2-1, the V gene TRBV7-9, with TRBD2 matching over 10 bases. The receptor was derived from a woman in her 30s in good health and CMV-seronegative. The CDR3 sequence: CSSSPSGAGGPYNEQFF. The CDR3 DNA is TGTTCCAGCAGCCCATCCGGAGCGGGAGGGCCGTACAATGAGCAGTTCTTC.